This is a list of T cell receptor beta chains from one sample in a study of long-term antiretroviral therapy in people with HIV. Clones were sequenced by immunoSEQ multiplex PCR, and TCRdb holds only the in-frame ones, with some missing. The sample has more than 20,000 clones; about 82% are singletons. This material consisted of unsorted PBMCs, taken around 4 years after starting antiretroviral therapy. The origin of the receptors is a man aged 18 to 30 with HIV. The CDR3 runs from the conserved cysteine through the conserved F or W. Each record gives: D gene, J gene, clone size, V gene, CDR3 protein, CDR3 DNA. A D gene is named only where the DNA matches it firmly. Clone size is stated in some rows and not others, as once, few, many or a class when expanded.

d_gene: -; j_gene: TRBJ1-2; abundance: -; v_gene: TRBV7-2; CDR3aa: CASSPILGGYTF; CDR3nt: TGTGCCAGCAGCCCCATCTTGGGTGGCTACACCTTC
d_gene: TRBD1; j_gene: TRBJ1-3; abundance: -; v_gene: TRBV14; CDR3aa: CASSHGTGDSGNTIYF; CDR3nt: TGTGCCAGCAGCCACGGGACAGGGGACAGTGGAAACACCATATATTTT
d_gene: -; j_gene: TRBJ1-1; abundance: -; v_gene: TRBV19; CDR3aa: CASSIFLAGQDRVGAFF; CDR3nt: TGTGCCAGTAGTATTTTCTTGGCCGGGCAGGACCGGGTAGGAGCTTTCTTT
d_gene: -; j_gene: TRBJ2-7; abundance: few; v_gene: TRBV7-9; CDR3aa: CASSARGQGPNEQYF; CDR3nt: TGTGCCAGCAGCGCCAGGGGTCAGGGGCCCAACGAGCAGTACTTC
d_gene: -; j_gene: TRBJ1-5; abundance: -; v_gene: TRBV13; CDR3aa: CASSLGPTVGNQPQHF; CDR3nt: TGTGCCAGCAGCTTAGGACCGACTGTGGGCAATCAGCCCCAGCATTTT
d_gene: -; j_gene: TRBJ2-5; abundance: -; v_gene: TRBV14; CDR3aa: CASSLRASLTQYF; CDR3nt: TGTGCCAGCAGCCTCCGGGCCAGCCTGACCCAGTACTTC
d_gene: TRBD1; j_gene: TRBJ2-7; abundance: -; v_gene: TRBV4-2; CDR3aa: CASSQVWGGAATGTGGYEQYF; CDR3nt: TGTGCCAGCAGCCAAGTTTGGGGGGGGGCAGCGACCGGGACAGGGGGCTACGAGCAGTACTTC
d_gene: -; j_gene: TRBJ1-3; abundance: -; v_gene: TRBV2; CDR3aa: CASYGAVISGNTIYF; CDR3nt: TGTGCCAGCTACGGGGCGGTAATCTCTGGAAACACCATATATTTT
d_gene: -; j_gene: TRBJ1-3; abundance: -; v_gene: TRBV4-1; CDR3aa: CASSQEDRISSGNTIYF; CDR3nt: TGCGCCAGCAGCCAAGAAGACAGGATAAGCTCTGGAAACACCATATATTTT
d_gene: -; j_gene: TRBJ2-5; abundance: -; v_gene: TRBV5-4; CDR3aa: CASSLVSGARKQETQYF; CDR3nt: TGTGCCAGCAGCTTGGTGAGTGGGGCCCGAAAACAAGAGACCCAGTACTTC
d_gene: TRBD2; j_gene: TRBJ2-7; abundance: -; v_gene: TRBV6-5; CDR3aa: CASSYSVSGGYEQYF; CDR3nt: TGTGCCAGCAGTTACTCGGTCAGCGGGGGGTACGAGCAGTACTTC
d_gene: TRBD1; j_gene: TRBJ1-1; abundance: -; v_gene: TRBV7-9; CDR3aa: CASSLENRGHGNTEAFF; CDR3nt: TGTGCCAGCAGCTTAGAAAACAGGGGGCACGGTAACACTGAAGCTTTCTTT
d_gene: -; j_gene: TRBJ2-7; abundance: -; v_gene: TRBV27; CDR3aa: CASSLSTGYEQYF; CDR3nt: TGTGCCAGCAGTTTATCTACGGGTTACGAGCAGTACTTC
d_gene: -; j_gene: TRBJ2-3; abundance: -; v_gene: TRBV18; CDR3aa: CASSPDTRTDTQYF; CDR3nt: TGTGCCAGCTCACCAGACACCCGCACAGATACGCAGTATTTT
d_gene: -; j_gene: TRBJ1-1; abundance: -; v_gene: TRBV18; CDR3aa: CASSPPDGGTEAFF; CDR3nt: TGTGCCAGCTCACCCCCGGACGGGGGAACTGAAGCTTTCTTT
d_gene: -; j_gene: TRBJ1-1; abundance: -; v_gene: TRBV7-3; CDR3aa: CASSETGGGENTEAFF; CDR3nt: TGTGCCAGCAGCGAAACCGGGGGGGGAGAGAACACTGAAGCTTTCTTT
d_gene: -; j_gene: TRBJ2-1; abundance: -; v_gene: TRBV6-1; CDR3aa: CASSEEAGAYNEQFF; CDR3nt: TGTGCCAGCAGTGAAGAGGCGGGGGCATACAATGAGCAGTTCTTC
d_gene: -; j_gene: TRBJ2-5; abundance: -; v_gene: TRBV6-6; CDR3aa: CASRPGLRQETQYF; CDR3nt: TGTGCCAGCAGGCCAGGGCTGCGGCAAGAGACCCAGTACTTC
d_gene: TRBD2; j_gene: TRBJ2-2; abundance: -; v_gene: TRBV25-1; CDR3aa: CASSGTSDTGELFF; CDR3nt: TGTGCCAGCAGTGGGACTAGCGACACCGGGGAGCTGTTTTTT
d_gene: TRBD1; j_gene: TRBJ2-7; abundance: -; v_gene: TRBV15; CDR3aa: CATSRQAGGASYEQYF; CDR3nt: TGTGCCACCAGCAGACAGGCAGGGGGCGCGTCCTACGAGCAGTACTTC
d_gene: TRBD1; j_gene: TRBJ1-5; abundance: few; v_gene: TRBV30; CDR3aa: CAWSGGQATGPQHF; CDR3nt: TGTGCCTGGAGTGGGGGACAGGCGACCGGGCCCCAGCATTTT
d_gene: TRBD1; j_gene: TRBJ2-5; abundance: -; v_gene: TRBV18; CDR3aa: CASSPPTGGAGTQYF; CDR3nt: TGTGCCAGCTCACCCCCAACAGGGGGCGCGGGGACCCAGTACTTC
d_gene: -; j_gene: TRBJ2-1; abundance: -; v_gene: TRBV18; CDR3aa: CASSTDSPKGGNEQFF; CDR3nt: TGTGCCAGCTCAACGGACTCCCCAAAAGGGGGCAATGAGCAGTTCTTC
d_gene: -; j_gene: TRBJ1-2; abundance: few; v_gene: TRBV6-5; CDR3aa: CASTSPREEDYGYTF; CDR3nt: TGTGCCAGCACAAGCCCGAGGGAGGAAGACTATGGCTACACCTTC
d_gene: -; j_gene: TRBJ1-5; abundance: -; v_gene: TRBV28; CDR3aa: CASSSENYQPQHF; CDR3nt: TGTGCCAGCAGTTCAGAGAACTATCAGCCCCAGCATTTT
d_gene: -; j_gene: TRBJ2-7; abundance: few; v_gene: TRBV11-2; CDR3aa: CASSLGADPRMEQYF; CDR3nt: TGTGCCAGCAGCTTGGGCGCTGATCCTCGGATGGAGCAGTACTTC
d_gene: -; j_gene: TRBJ1-1; abundance: -; v_gene: TRBV10-3; CDR3aa: CAISESGGPNTEAFF; CDR3nt: TGTGCCATCAGTGAGTCGGGGGGGCCGAACACTGAAGCTTTCTTT
d_gene: -; j_gene: TRBJ1-3; abundance: -; v_gene: TRBV6-5; CDR3aa: CASSYRQFLSGNTIYF; CDR3nt: TGTGCCAGCAGTTATAGGCAGTTCCTCTCTGGAAACACCATATATTTT
d_gene: TRBD1; j_gene: TRBJ1-6; abundance: -; v_gene: TRBV30; CDR3aa: CAWSADRARNSPLHF; CDR3nt: TGTGCCTGGAGTGCAGACAGGGCGAGAAATTCACCCCTCCACTTT
d_gene: -; j_gene: TRBJ1-5; abundance: -; v_gene: TRBV7-2; CDR3aa: CASSLRGGANQPQHF; CDR3nt: TGTGCCAGCAGCTTAAGAGGAGGGGCCAATCAGCCCCAGCATTTT
d_gene: TRBD1; j_gene: TRBJ2-2; abundance: few; v_gene: TRBV6-1; CDR3aa: CASSGTGEGGELFF; CDR3nt: TGTGCCAGCAGCGGGACAGGGGAGGGCGGGGAGCTGTTTTTT
d_gene: -; j_gene: TRBJ2-1; abundance: -; v_gene: TRBV9; CDR3aa: CASSALEGADLKQFF; CDR3nt: TGTGCCAGCAGCGCGCTCGAAGGGGCGGACCTCAAGCAGTTCTTC
d_gene: -; j_gene: TRBJ2-2; abundance: -; v_gene: TRBV6-4; CDR3aa: CASSDSPSAGELFF; CDR3nt: TGTGCCAGCAGTGACTCGCCTAGCGCCGGGGAGCTGTTTTTT
d_gene: -; j_gene: TRBJ2-5; abundance: -; v_gene: TRBV29-1; CDR3aa: CSVEIGGAHQGGQYF; CDR3nt: TGCAGCGTTGAGATAGGAGGTGCCCACCAGGGGGGCCAGTACTTC
d_gene: -; j_gene: TRBJ2-7; abundance: -; v_gene: TRBV6-5; CDR3aa: CASSWSNRGEQYF; CDR3nt: TGTGCCAGCAGTTGGTCAAATAGGGGCGAGCAGTACTTC
d_gene: -; j_gene: TRBJ2-7; abundance: -; v_gene: TRBV19; CDR3aa: CASRGTDPSYEQYF; CDR3nt: TGTGCCAGTAGGGGGACCGACCCTTCTTACGAGCAGTACTTC
d_gene: TRBD1; j_gene: TRBJ1-5; abundance: -; v_gene: TRBV6-6; CDR3aa: CASSYSDRADQPQHF; CDR3nt: TGTGCCAGCAGTTACTCCGACAGGGCCGATCAGCCCCAGCATTTT
d_gene: -; j_gene: TRBJ1-6; abundance: -; v_gene: TRBV7-2; CDR3aa: CASSFDNSPLHF; CDR3nt: TGTGCCAGCAGCTTCGATAATTCACCCCTCCACTTT
d_gene: -; j_gene: TRBJ1-2; abundance: once; v_gene: TRBV5-6; CDR3aa: CASSFDSPINYGYTF; CDR3nt: TGTGCCAGCAGCTTTGACAGCCCTATCAACTATGGCTACACCTTC
d_gene: -; j_gene: TRBJ2-7; abundance: -; v_gene: TRBV9; CDR3aa: CASSLDSGQYF; CDR3nt: TGTGCCAGCAGCCTCGACAGCGGGCAGTACTTC
d_gene: -; j_gene: TRBJ1-6; abundance: -; v_gene: TRBV30; CDR3aa: CAWSGWDMDSPLHF; CDR3nt: TGTGCCTGGAGTGGATGGGACATGGATTCACCCCTCCACTTT
d_gene: TRBD1; j_gene: TRBJ1-2; abundance: -; v_gene: TRBV9; CDR3aa: CASSEAGTDYMARTF; CDR3nt: TGTGCCAGCAGCGAGGCCGGGACAGACTATATGGCTAGGACCTTC
d_gene: TRBD1; j_gene: TRBJ1-3; abundance: -; v_gene: TRBV2; CDR3aa: CASTKGADTIYF; CDR3nt: TGTGCCAGCACGAAGGGGGCGGACACCATATATTTT
d_gene: -; j_gene: TRBJ1-1; abundance: -; v_gene: TRBV25-1; CDR3aa: CASSHPAGGTEAFF; CDR3nt: TGTGCCAGCAGCCACCCCGCCGGGGGTACTGAAGCTTTCTTT
d_gene: -; j_gene: TRBJ2-3; abundance: -; v_gene: TRBV11-1; CDR3aa: CASSSRTVGSGTDTQYF; CDR3nt: TGTGCCAGCAGCTCTAGGACAGTCGGTAGCGGCACAGATACGCAGTATTTT
d_gene: -; j_gene: TRBJ1-5; abundance: -; v_gene: TRBV5-5; CDR3aa: CASSFWGQPQHF; CDR3nt: TGTGCCAGCAGCTTTTGGGGTCAGCCCCAGCATTTT
d_gene: TRBD1; j_gene: TRBJ2-7; abundance: -; v_gene: TRBV6-5; CDR3aa: CASGIGTGGYEQYF; CDR3nt: TGTGCCAGCGGAATCGGGACAGGGGGGTACGAGCAGTACTTC
d_gene: TRBD2; j_gene: TRBJ2-5; abundance: -; v_gene: TRBV11-2; CDR3aa: CASSTSGGAFETQYF; CDR3nt: TGTGCCAGCAGCACTAGCGGGGGGGCATTTGAGACCCAGTACTTC
d_gene: -; j_gene: TRBJ1-1; abundance: -; v_gene: TRBV5-1; CDR3aa: CASSLGATEAFF; CDR3nt: TGCGCCAGCAGCTTGGGTGCCACTGAAGCTTTCTTT
d_gene: -; j_gene: TRBJ2-5; abundance: -; v_gene: TRBV2; CDR3aa: CASSELKGWETQYF; CDR3nt: TGTGCCAGCAGTGAATTAAAGGGGTGGGAGACCCAGTACTTC
d_gene: TRBD2; j_gene: TRBJ2-5; abundance: -; v_gene: TRBV30; CDR3aa: CALLVAGGVETQYF; CDR3nt: TGTGCCCTACTAGTAGCGGGGGGCGTGGAGACCCAGTACTTC
d_gene: -; j_gene: TRBJ1-3; abundance: -; v_gene: TRBV2; CDR3aa: CASVKDYSGNTIYF; CDR3nt: TGTGCCAGCGTTAAGGACTACTCTGGAAACACCATATATTTT
d_gene: -; j_gene: TRBJ2-2; abundance: -; v_gene: TRBV13; CDR3aa: CASSLRGTGELFF; CDR3nt: TGTGCCAGCAGCTTAAGAGGGACCGGGGAGCTGTTTTTT
d_gene: TRBD1; j_gene: TRBJ2-1; abundance: -; v_gene: TRBV18; CDR3aa: CASSLYQWDRGSYNEQFF; CDR3nt: TGTGCCAGCTCACTCTATCAGTGGGACAGGGGGTCCTACAATGAGCAGTTCTTC
d_gene: -; j_gene: TRBJ1-6; abundance: -; v_gene: TRBV7-2; CDR3aa: CASTLGGGTYNSPLHF; CDR3nt: TGTGCCAGCACCCTGGGCGGGGGGACCTATAATTCACCCCTCCACTTT
d_gene: TRBD1; j_gene: TRBJ1-1; abundance: -; v_gene: TRBV27; CDR3aa: CASSPRDRGLSEAFF; CDR3nt: TGTGCCAGCAGTCCCCGGGACAGGGGGCTGTCTGAAGCTTTCTTT
d_gene: -; j_gene: TRBJ2-5; abundance: -; v_gene: TRBV2; CDR3aa: CASSIYDREETQYF; CDR3nt: TGTGCCAGCAGTATCTACGACCGGGAAGAGACCCAGTACTTC
d_gene: -; j_gene: TRBJ2-4; abundance: -; v_gene: TRBV6-1; CDR3aa: CASSDLRGSLAKNIQYF; CDR3nt: TGTGCCAGCAGTGATCTAAGGGGCAGTTTAGCCAAAAACATTCAGTACTTC
d_gene: TRBD1; j_gene: TRBJ1-1; abundance: -; v_gene: TRBV19; CDR3aa: CASSLTLGQGMNTEAFF; CDR3nt: TGTGCCAGTAGTCTCACCTTGGGACAGGGGATGAACACTGAAGCTTTCTTT